This T cell receptor (beta chain) was observed in a study of early T cells in non-severe SARS-CoV-2 infection. At the level of the study: Chains from this unsorted whole-blood bulk RNA could not be paired.

The TCR library protocol attached unique molecular identifiers to the individual cDNA molecules. In TCRdb, the 5' RACE reads were re-called with MiXCR into one record per CDR3 protein. This sample has 70,000 or so distinct CDR3 sequences, with about 13% found just once. CDR1 is SQVTM, CDR2 ANQGSEA, per germline. V lost 5 bases, J lost 0 bases, and 11 bases lay in between. This CDR3 has 13 residues. General study points: VDJdb-based annotation leaned toward anti-spike CD8 responses and missed private and CD4 specificities.

This clonotype has more than one count but fewer than ten. Antigen: not known. The material sequenced was whole blood. The chain combines TRBV29-1 with TRBJ2-7, with D perhaps being TRBD1 or TRBD2 (5 bases each). The source of this sequence is an adult who was a healthcare worker with PCR-confirmed SARS-CoV-2 infection or an uninfected control (not recorded which). The CDR3 region is CSVRDGTSYEQYF. As DNA, the CDR3 is TGCAGCGTTCGGGACGGGACCTCCTACGAGCAGTACTTC.